The source of this T cell receptor (beta chain) is a study of control samples from healthy donors and cancer patients. Unmatched junction bases numbered 4, after V lost 0 bases and J lost 4 bases. CDR1 is MNHEY, CDR2 SVGEGT, per germline. CDR3 length: 16 amino acids. Generated by immunoSEQ multiplex PCR, the TCRdb table keeps only in-frame clones and is missing some. The repertoire consists of 150,000 to 200,000 clones, with 91% occurring once and the leading ten covering about 1.6%. The chain joins TRBV6-2 or TRBV6-3 to TRBJ2-3; 10 positions match TRBD1. The receptor comes from a woman aged 25 to 45 in good health. Sequenced: blood. The CDR3 loop reads CASSYSIGQGADTQYF. DNA for the CDR3: TGTGCCAGCAGTTACTCGATCGGACAGGGGGCAGATACGCAGTATTTT.